This note documents a single T cell receptor beta chain sequence. Its antigen is currently unknown. In germline, CDR1 is SGHRS, CDR2 YFSETQ. There are 15 residues in the CDR3. V was shortened by 0 bases and J by 2 bases, with 9 bases between the two germline ends. Clinical symptoms, serum thyroxine, TRAb, thyroid ultrasound and orbital computed tomography determined diagnosis. Transcripts of RNA were the source for amplifying TCR beta CDR3 regions. Investigators did first-round RT-PCR with HTBI primers, then second-round multiplex PCR. Each CDR3 protein is one row after TCRdb ran MiXCR on the multiplex PCR reads. The table has over 200,000 distinct CDR3 sequences, around 28% seen once. This specimen comes from a study of Graves' ophthalmopathy and Graves' hyperthyroidism. Study findings and constraints: Detection in blood was also observed for most expanded thyroid clonotypes above 0.001 frequency.

Input material: peripheral blood. The sequence came from a man in his fifties or sixties with Graves' ophthalmopathy. The chain couples TRBV5-1 to TRBJ1-3; D unresolved. Here the CDR3 reads CASSLDHGAGNTIYF. The CDR3 DNA follows: TGCGCCAGCAGCTTGGATCACGGGGCTGGAAACACCATATATTTT.